The present TCR beta chain was sequenced within a study of blood T cell repertoires in COVID-19. The overall study: Sites across the United States, Italy and Spain contributed samples from acute and convalescent COVID-19.

Which cohort a participant joined came from the clinical history participants gave. Two consecutive negative NP/OP PCR tests, clearance, or resolved symptoms defined Cohort 3 recovery. TCRdb's copy holds only in-frame clones and misses some; the assay was immunoSEQ multiplex PCR. Of about 310,000 clones listed, 89% are singletons. Trimming pared 5 bases from V and 9 bases from J, leaving 14 bases between. The CDR3 is 14 residues long. Germline CDR1 reads MDHEN; CDR2 reads SYDVKM. The chain joins TRBV28 to TRBJ1-6; D may be TRBD1 (6 bases). The specimen was PBMCs or T cells enriched from blood (not recorded which). The receptor was isolated from a man aged 60 to 69 who had recovered from COVID-19. The CDR3 here is CASSNRVWPSPLHF. CDR3 sequence (DNA): TGTGCCAGCAGTAACAGGGTCTGGCCTTCACCCCTCCACTTT. Full variable domain (rest looked up from reference TRBV28 and TRBJ1-6): DVKVTQSSRYLVKRTGEKVFLECVQDMDHENMFWYRQDPGLGLRLIYFSYDVKMKEKGDIPEGYSVSREKKERFSLILESASTNQTSMYLCASSNRVWPSPLHFGNGTRLTVT.